Listed here are 28 T cell receptor beta chains from one sample, sequenced in a study of cytomegalovirus exposure and HLA in healthy donors. Use of 60 Vbeta and 13 Jbeta primers characterized the PCR. Clones were read by immunoSEQ multiplex PCR, and TCRdb kept only the in-frame ones, dropping some. This table holds approximately 140,000 clones. The sequenced material came from PBMCs. The receptor source for this set is a middle-aged man in good health and CMV-seronegative.

The CDR3 DNA reads as TGCGCCAGCCGGAGGGGTATGAACACCGGGGAGCTGTTTTTT. Its protein product is CASRRGMNTGELFF. The chain uses TRBV5-1 and TRBJ2-2, with D possibly TRBD2 on 6 matching bases. The CDR3 consists of 14 residues. Germline V gene lookup returns CDR1 SGHRS and CDR2 YFSETQ. Trimming shortened V by 7 bases and J by 1 base, and 11 bases separated the two germline ends.

The V call is TRBV14, the J call TRBJ1-6, with D possibly TRBD1 on 6 matching bases. The length of the CDR3 is 16 residues. Germline V gene lookup returns CDR1 SGHDN and CDR2 FVKESK. V shed 1 base and J shed 5 bases, with 12 bases lying between them. The CDR3 nucleotides are TGTGCCAGCAGCCAAGGCTGGGGGCGAGATAATTCACCCCTCCACTTT. Translated: CASSQGWGRDNSPLHF.

The chain carries TRBV9 and TRBJ1-4, with no clear D. V was clipped by 4 bases and J by 7 bases, with 14 bases between them. The CDR3 is 14 residues long. Germline V gene data show CDR1 as SGDLS and CDR2 as YYNGEE. The CDR3 coding sequence is TGTGCCAGCAGCCCCAACGCGCGGGGTGAAAAACTGTTTTTT. It encodes CASSPNARGEKLFF.

The rearrangement joins TRBV7-3 to TRBJ1-1; 8 nucleotides match TRBD1. This CDR3 spans 15 amino acids. The ends lost 4 bases at V and 0 bases at J; junction bases unmatched: 4. CDR1 and CDR2 (germline): SGHTA, FQGTGA. The CDR3 is CASSSQGAVNTEAFF. The CDR3 region has the DNA TGTGCCAGCAGCTCCCAGGGGGCCGTGAACACTGAAGCTTTCTTT.

The gene calls are TRBV7-3 and TRBJ1-5; D is perhaps TRBD1 (5 bases). Germline loops: CDR1 SGHTA, CDR2 FQGTGA. This CDR3 region has 14 residues. V was cut by 0 bases and J by 6 bases, with 9 bases left in between. The CDR3 here is CASSLTGPFQPQHF. The CDR3, as DNA: TGTGCCAGCAGCTTAACGGGGCCCTTTCAGCCCCAGCATTTT.

This sequence joins TRBV9 and TRBJ2-5; maybe TRBD1 (5 bases). The tail of the sequence fits TRBJ2-7 better, so the J call may be wrong. CDR3 size: 15 residues. Germline CDR1 reads SGDLS; CDR2 reads YYNGEE. CDR3 sequence: CASSVGPEGAYEQYF. The DNA of the CDR3 is TGTGCCAGCAGCGTAGGGCCCGAAGGGGCGTACGAGCAGTACTTC.

The chain recombines TRBV5-1 with TRBJ2-3; 12 nucleotides match TRBD2. The CDR3 is made up of 16 amino acids. Germline assignment: CDR1 SGHRS and CDR2 YFSETQ. The V and J ends lost 4 bases and 4 bases, in that order; junction bases with no gene match: 7. CDR3 DNA sequence: TGCGCCAGCAGCCCCCGACTAGCGGGGGCGTCAGATACGCAGTATTTT. Translating gives CASSPRLAGASDTQYF.

V is TRBV7-6 and J is TRBJ2-5; tentative D call: TRBD1 (6 bases). The V end lost 4 bases, the J end lost 4 bases, and 13 bases lay between the germline ends. The germline V gene encodes CDR1 SGHVS and CDR2 FNYEAQ. This CDR3 has 14 amino acids. The CDR3 DNA reads as TGTGCCAGCAGCTCAACAGGGAAGGGAGAGACCCAGTACTTC. This translates into CASSSTGKGETQYF.

The J gene is TRBJ2-1, the V gene TRBV10-3; 15 bases are a match to TRBD2. V dropped 6 bases and J dropped 7; count of bases not matched to a gene: 1. This CDR3 region has 14 residues. CDR1 and CDR2 (germline): ENHRY, SYGVKD. The CDR3 loop is CAIRGTSGGNEQFF. The CDR3 coding sequence is TGTGCCATCAGAGGGACTAGCGGGGGGAATGAGCAGTTCTTC.

The V and J genes are TRBV4-2 and TRBJ1-2; weak D call: TRBD1 (5 bases). Trimming cost V 0 bases and J 4 bases, with 15 bases left between them. The CDR3 spans 16 residues. Germline loops: CDR1 LGHNA, CDR2 YNFKEQ. In DNA, the CDR3 is TGTGCCAGCAGCCAAGAGTGGGGGGATTCCGGCTATGGCTACACCTTC. It specifies CASSQEWGDSGYGYTF.

The rearrangement joins TRBV5-8 to TRBJ1-1, with unresolved D. The V end was cut by 4 bases, the J end by 4 bases, with 17 bases between. Per the germline V gene, CDR1 is SGHTS and CDR2 is YDEGEE. This CDR3 contains 15 residues. CDR3 DNA sequence: TGTGCCAGCAGCCCCCTCAGGATTGTCTTCACTGAAGCTTTCTTT. Translation: CASSPLRIVFTEAFF.

The genes are TRBV4-1 and TRBJ1-3, with D maybe TRBD1 (6 bases). Trimming took 2 bases from V and 2 from J, leaving 10 bases between them. This CDR3 spans 15 amino acids. CDR1 is MGHRA, CDR2 YSYEKL, per germline. The CDR3 bases are TGCGCCAGCAGCCAAATACAGGGCCCTGGAAACACCATATATTTT. As protein: CASSQIQGPGNTIYF.

The chain carries TRBV5-4 and TRBJ1-3; D remains unclear. This CDR3 spans 14 amino acids. V dropped 4 bases and J dropped 0 bases, with 8 bases sitting between them. Germline CDR1 is SGHNT and CDR2 is YYREEE (reference sequence). The CDR3 is CASSPRPSGNTIYF. CDR3 coding DNA: TGTGCCAGCAGCCCGCGGCCCTCTGGAAACACCATATATTTT.

V is TRBV2 and J is TRBJ1-2; 9 bases match TRBD1. The CDR3 consists of 15 residues. V was pared by 6 bases and J by 3 bases, with 8 bases of the junction left unmatched. The V gene's germline CDR1 is SNHLY and CDR2 FYNNEI. The CDR3 region is CASRIETGGDYGYTF. CDR3 coding DNA: TGTGCCAGCAGGATAGAGACAGGGGGGGACTATGGCTACACCTTC.

The chain employs TRBV6-1 and TRBJ1-5; D not certain. Germline loops: CDR1 MNHNS, CDR2 SASEGT. V was shortened by 1 base and J by 3 bases, with 7 bases between the two germline ends. CDR3 length: 14 amino acids. The CDR3 coding sequence is TGTGCCAGCAGTGAAGTGGCCAACAATCAGCCCCAGCATTTT. Encoded protein: CASSEVANNQPQHF.

The V call is TRBV6-5, the J call TRBJ1-2; D gene uncertain. V was clipped by 5 bases and J by 0 bases, with 10 bases between them. CDR3 length equals 14 residues. Germline CDR1 MNHEY, CDR2 SVGAGI. DNA of the CDR3: TGTGCCAGCAGTAAGACATTCTCTAACTATGGCTACACCTTC. It codes for CASSKTFSNYGYTF.

The chain joins TRBV6-5 to TRBJ1-1; 10 bases are a match to TRBD1. This CDR3 is 15 amino acids long. Germline V gene lookup returns CDR1 MNHEY and CDR2 SVGAGI. Trimming at V came to 5 bases and at J to 0 bases, leaving 3 bases not matched to a gene. The CDR3 loop is CASSHGTGVNTEAFF. In DNA form, the CDR3 reads TGTGCCAGCAGTCACGGGACAGGGGTGAACACTGAAGCTTTCTTT.

The chain recombines TRBV7-6 with TRBJ2-3, with a weak D call TRBD1 (6 bases). The V gene lost 11 bases and the J gene lost 5 bases, with 20 bases spanning the gap. Per germline, CDR1 SGHVS and CDR2 FNYEAQ. The CDR3 is 14 residues long. This CDR3 reads CAGSGPRGLDTQYF. The CDR3 DNA is TGTGCCGGCTCAGGGCCCAGGGGCCTAGATACGCAGTATTTT.

Concerning this clone: Germline is not matched at one junction end, which may reflect a read error. V is TRBV10-3 and J is TRBJ1-1; D unclear. Germline V gives CDR1 ENHRY, CDR2 SYGVKD. This CDR3 is built from 13 residues. CDR3 residues: CAIGEARNTEAFF. The CDR3, as DNA: TGTGCCATCGGTGAAGCACGGAACACTGAAGCTTTCTTT.

The chain employs TRBV28 and TRBJ1-2, with unresolved D. V lost 5 bases, J lost 8 bases, and 15 bases lay in between. CDR3 length: 13 amino acids. Germline CDR1 reads MDHEN; CDR2 reads SYDVKM. The CDR3 here is CASSAAGRGGYTF. The CDR3 nucleotides are TGTGCCAGCAGTGCAGCTGGGAGAGGAGGCTACACCTTC.

The CDR3 DNA follows: TGTGCCAGCAGCCCTCGGGGATTCGCTGAAGCTTTCTTT. Translated, it gives CASSPRGFAEAFF. The V gene is TRBV7-3, the J gene TRBJ1-1; D gene unclear. CDR3 length equals 13 residues. CDR1 is SGHTA and CDR2 is FQGTGA in the germline V gene. V was cut by 5 bases and J by 6 bases, with 13 bases left in between.

This rearrangement joins TRBV19 to TRBJ1-2, with 10 bases fitting TRBD1. This CDR3 has 15 residues. V lost 7 bases to trimming and J lost 4 bases; unmatched junction nucleotides: 9. CDR1 LNHDA and CDR2 SQIVND come from the germline V gene (reference sequence). In nucleotides, the CDR3 is TGTGCCAGTACTCCCTCGGGACAGGGGACCTATGGCTACACCTTC. As protein: CASTPSGQGTYGYTF. Combining the CDR3 with reference TRBV19 and TRBJ1-2 gives the whole variable domain DGGITQSPKYLFRKEGQNVTLSCEQNLNHDAMYWYRQDPGQGLRLIYYSQIVNDFQKGDIAEGYSVSREKKESFPLTVTSAQKNPTAFYLCASTPSGQGTYGYTFGSGTRLTVV.

The J gene is TRBJ1-4, the V gene TRBV15, with unresolved D. The CDR3 loop spans 16 amino acids. V shed 1 base and J shed 3 bases, with 12 bases lying between them. Germline assignment: CDR1 LNHNV and CDR2 YYDKDF (reference sequence). CDR3 DNA sequence: TGTGCCACCAGCAGAGGAGGGAATACGGCTAATGAAAAACTGTTTTTT. Translation: CATSRGGNTANEKLFF.

The chain recombines TRBV7-9 with TRBJ1-1; 10 bases agree with TRBD1. J gave up 1 base and V 4 bases, and 3 bases lay outside the gene matches. This CDR3 has 15 amino acids. CDR1 and CDR2 (germline): SEHNR, FQNEAQ (reference sequence). The CDR3 sequence is CASSSDRGGNTEAFF. The CDR3 DNA sequence: TGTGCCAGCAGCTCGGACAGGGGGGGGAACACTGAAGCTTTCTTT.

The genes are TRBV4-2 and TRBJ1-6, with a tentative D call TRBD1 (5 bases). Germline V gives CDR1 LGHNA, CDR2 YNFKEQ. The V end was cut by 5 bases, the J end by 6 bases, with 17 bases between. CDR3 size: 16 residues. The CDR3 protein is CASSELTGDRNSPLHF. The CDR3 DNA sequence: TGTGCCAGCAGCGAATTAACAGGAGATCGTAATTCACCCCTCCACTTT.

The chain carries TRBV5-4 and TRBJ2-7; TRBD1 matches at 8 bases. With V trimmed by 4 bases and J by 2 bases, 8 bases remained unmatched. The CDR3 totals 15 residues. Germline V gene data show CDR1 as SGHNT and CDR2 as YYREEE (reference sequence). The CDR3 protein is CASSRDRGSPYEQYF. CDR3 bases: TGTGCCAGCAGCCGAGACAGGGGTTCCCCCTACGAGCAGTACTTC.

J is TRBJ2-3 and V is TRBV5-1, with 9 bases that match TRBD1. This CDR3 is 15 amino acids long. The junction had 8 bases not matched to a gene; V was cut back by 4 bases and J by 5 bases. Germline V gene data show CDR1 as SGHRS and CDR2 as YFSETQ. The CDR3 nucleotides are TGCGCCAGCAGCCCGGGACAGGGATTTAGAGATACGCAGTATTTT. Its protein product is CASSPGQGFRDTQYF.

This chain joins TRBV4-1 and TRBJ2-6; D unclear. V was cut by 0 bases and J by 1 base, with 10 bases left in between. CDR1 is MGHRA and CDR2 is YSYEKL in the germline V gene. CDR3 length equals 17 residues. The chain's CDR3 is CASSQDGTYSGANVLTF. CDR3 in DNA: TGCGCCAGCAGCCAAGATGGTACCTATTCTGGGGCCAACGTCCTGACTTTC.